Listed below are T cell receptor beta chains from one sample, sequenced in a study of blood T cell repertoires in COVID-19. The assay was immunoSEQ multiplex PCR, and TCRdb's table has in-frame clones only and misses some. This sample has approximately 210,000 clones, with about 91% found just once. Sequencing used peripheral blood. All receptors come from a man aged 25 to 45 with acute or convalescent COVID-19. Both conserved end residues are part of each CDR3. Each record gives: clone size, D gene, J gene, V gene, CDR3 protein, CDR3 DNA. A D gene is named only where the DNA matches it firmly. Some rows mark clone size as missing; the rest say once, few, many or name a class of expanded clone.

-,TRBD1,TRBJ1-2,TRBV6-5,CASRGDRVYLGYTF,TGTGCCAGCAGGGGGGACAGGGTATATCTTGGCTACACCTTC
-,-,TRBJ1-2,TRBV6-5,CASSSPNNYGYTF,TGTGCCAGCAGTTCCCCAAATAACTATGGCTACACCTTC
once,TRBD2,TRBJ2-7,TRBV5-4,CASSLGQAGGVYEQYF,TGTGCCAGCAGCTTGGGTCAGGCGGGAGGGGTCTACGAGCAGTACTTC
-,TRBD1,TRBJ2-1,TRBV3-1/TRBV3-2,CASSPGTVYNEQFF,TGTGCCAGCAGCCCCGGGACAGTTTACAATGAGCAGTTCTTC
-,-,TRBJ1-3,TRBV21-1,CASRAGERSGNTIYF,TGTGCCAGCAGGGCAGGGGAACGCTCTGGAAACACCATATATTTT
-,-,TRBJ2-5,TRBV27,CASSYVAAETQYF,TGTGCCAGCAGTTACGTTGCGGCGGAGACCCAGTACTTC
-,-,TRBJ2-1,TRBV1,CTSSHAVLRSSYNEQFF,TGCACCAGCAGCCATGCCGTATTAAGGAGCTCCTACAATGAGCAGTTCTTC
-,TRBD1,TRBJ1-2,TRBV7-2,CASSYDRAYGYTF,TGTGCCAGCAGCTATGACAGGGCCTATGGCTACACCTTC
-,-,TRBJ1-2,TRBV9,CASSAGIGGPYGYTF,TGTGCCAGCAGCGCTGGAATTGGGGGCCCGTATGGCTACACCTTC
-,TRBD2,TRBJ2-5,TRBV2,CASISAGAALETQYF,TGTGCCAGCATCTCAGCGGGAGCGGCCTTAGAGACCCAGTACTTC
-,-,TRBJ2-4,TRBV6-2/TRBV6-3,CASSYSGAETKNIQYF,TGTGCCAGCAGTTACTCTGGAGCGGAGACCAAAAACATTCAGTACTTC
few,-,TRBJ1-1,TRBV7-3,CASSLQGNTEAFF,TGTGCCAGCAGCCTCCAGGGGAACACTGAAGCTTTCTTT
-,TRBD2,TRBJ2-3,TRBV20-1,CSASGLAGGLPVDTQYF,TGCAGTGCTAGTGGACTAGCGGGAGGGCTCCCTGTAGATACGCAGTATTTT
-,TRBD2,TRBJ2-1,TRBV28,CASSPYFSGPYNEQFF,TGTGCCAGCAGTCCCTACTTTAGCGGGCCTTACAATGAGCAGTTCTTC
-,TRBD1,TRBJ2-1,TRBV12-5,CASGLAIQGNEQFF,TGTGCTAGTGGTTTGGCCATACAGGGGAATGAGCAGTTCTTC
-,-,TRBJ2-3,TRBV4-2,CASSQEGWREAYPQYF,TGTGCCAGCAGCCAAGAAGGCTGGAGGGAAGCGTATCCGCAGTATTTT
-,-,TRBJ1-5,TRBV24-1,CATSGRQSVQPQHF,TGTGCCACCAGTGGACGACAATCGGTACAGCCCCAGCATTTT
-,-,TRBJ2-2,TRBV6-4,CASSAYPGGELFF,TGTGCCAGCAGCGCCTACCCCGGCGGGGAGCTGTTTTTT
-,-,TRBJ1-2,TRBV14,CASSQDIRGETF,TGTGCCAGCAGCCAAGACATTCGGGGGGAGACCTTC
-,-,TRBJ1-2,TRBV9,CASRQLLREGDYGYTF,TGTGCCAGCAGACAACTTTTGAGGGAGGGGGATTATGGCTACACCTTC
-,-,TRBJ1-1,TRBV7-9,CASSFSLRNTEAFF,TGTGCCAGCAGCTTTAGTTTGAGAAACACTGAAGCTTTCTTT
-,TRBD1,TRBJ1-1,TRBV12-3/TRBV12-4,CASRGQVNTEAFF,TGTGCCAGCAGAGGACAGGTGAACACTGAAGCTTTCTTT
-,-,TRBJ2-1,TRBV7-3,CASSGYRDNEQFF,TGTGCCAGCAGCGGATACAGGGACAATGAGCAGTTCTTC
once,-,TRBJ2-5,TRBV5-4,CASSSGPAQETQYF,TGTGCCAGCAGCTCGGGTCCGGCCCAAGAGACCCAGTACTTC
-,-,TRBJ1-2,TRBV29-1,CSVDVPQGPQDSNYGYTF,TGCAGCGTTGATGTGCCACAGGGCCCGCAAGACTCTAACTATGGCTACACCTTC
-,TRBD1,TRBJ1-5,TRBV10-3,CAISEWTGNNQPQHF,TGTGCCATCAGTGAGTGGACAGGCAACAATCAGCCCCAGCATTTT
-,-,TRBJ1-1,TRBV7-3,CASSYRHDTEAFF,TGTGCCAGCAGCTACCGACACGACACTGAAGCTTTCTTT
-,-,TRBJ1-6,TRBV19,CASSTGGNSPLHF,TGTGCCAGTAGTACCGGCGGCAATTCACCCCTCCACTTT
once,-,TRBJ2-3,TRBV10-1,CASSDRGWADTQYF,TGCGCCAGCAGTGACCGGGGTTGGGCAGATACGCAGTATTTT
-,-,TRBJ1-6,TRBV11-2,CASSPFGGMDSPLHF,TGTGCCAGCAGCCCCTTTGGGGGCATGGATTCACCCCTCCACTTT
-,TRBD1,TRBJ2-7,TRBV27,CASSLTGDRPGEQYF,TGTGCCAGCAGTTTAACAGGGGACAGGCCGGGCGAGCAGTACTTC
-,TRBD1,TRBJ2-2,TRBV5-1,CASSFQTGFVRLNTGELFF,TGCGCCAGCAGCTTCCAGACAGGGTTCGTACGGTTGAACACCGGGGAGCTGTTTTTT
-,TRBD1,TRBJ1-6,TRBV30,CASGTAKYSPLHF,TGTGCCTCCGGGACAGCAAAGTATTCACCCCTCCACTTT